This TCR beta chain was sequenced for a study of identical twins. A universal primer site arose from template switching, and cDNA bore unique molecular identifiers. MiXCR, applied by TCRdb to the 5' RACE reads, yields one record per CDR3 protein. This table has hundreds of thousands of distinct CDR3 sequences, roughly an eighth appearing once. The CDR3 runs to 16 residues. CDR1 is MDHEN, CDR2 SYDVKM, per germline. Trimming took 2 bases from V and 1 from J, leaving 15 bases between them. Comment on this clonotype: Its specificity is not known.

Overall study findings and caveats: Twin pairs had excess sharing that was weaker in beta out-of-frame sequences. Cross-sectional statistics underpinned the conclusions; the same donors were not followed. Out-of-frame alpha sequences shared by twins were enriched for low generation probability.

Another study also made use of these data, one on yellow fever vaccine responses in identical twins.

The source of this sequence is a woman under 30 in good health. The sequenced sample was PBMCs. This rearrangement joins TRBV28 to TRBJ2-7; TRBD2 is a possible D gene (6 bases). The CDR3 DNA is TGTGCCAGCAGTTTAGACATGGACTACCCATCCTACGAGCAGTACTTC. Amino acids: CASSLDMDYPSYEQYF.